This TCR beta chain derives from a study of blood T cell repertoires in COVID-19. Study background: The cDNA or gDNA used as material had been derived from T cells, B-cell-depleted T cells, or PBMCs.

The V end was cut by 0 bases, the J end by 8 bases, with 5 bases between. CDR1 and CDR2 from the germline V gene are LNHNV and YYDKDF (reference sequence). The length of the CDR3 is 12 residues. Using immunoSEQ multiplex PCR, the repertoire was profiled, and TCRdb retains in-frame clones only, with some absent. The repertoire holds under 130,000 clones, approximately 90% seen once, with 17% in the top ten. The chain carries TRBV15 and TRBJ2-1; no clear D gene. The TCR was taken from an elderly woman in a cohort sampled during active COVID-19. The specimen was peripheral blood. The CDR3 nucleotides read TGTGCCACCAGCAGAGATCAGTATGAGCAGTTCTTC. Its protein product is CATSRDQYEQFF.